A selection of T cell receptor beta chains follows, all from one sample in a study of T cell changes during pregnancy in multiple sclerosis. Data came from immunoSEQ multiplex PCR; TCRdb stores just in-frame clones and leaves some out. The sample has 79,000 or so clones, less than 90% seen once. The material sequenced was peripheral blood, taken before pregnancy. These receptors all come from a female donor with multiple sclerosis, enrolled in a pregnancy study. CDR3s include the opening cysteine and the closing phenylalanine or tryptophan. The D gene is left open where the match is weak. Size is stated for part of the rows, as once, few or many counts, or as a class when the clone is expanded.

size	J	V	D	CDR3	DNA
-	TRBJ2-7	TRBV7-2	-	CASRAGMSQSLEQYF	TGTGCCAGCCGCGCGGGGATGAGTCAGAGTTTAGAGCAGTACTTC
-	TRBJ1-5	TRBV7-2	-	CASSLNGPQHF	TGTGCCAGCAGCCTAAATGGTCCCCAGCATTTT
-	TRBJ1-6	TRBV7-6	TRBD1	CASSSGQNNSPLHF	TGTGCCAGCAGCTCGGGACAGAATAATTCACCCCTCCACTTT
-	TRBJ2-7	TRBV14	TRBD2	CASSPGTSGPSYEQYF	TGTGCCAGCAGCCCCGGGACTAGCGGACCCTCCTACGAGCAGTACTTC
once	TRBJ2-7	TRBV4-3	TRBD2	CASSQDNIGGTHYEQYF	TGCGCCAGCAGCCAAGACAATATCGGGGGGACCCACTACGAGCAGTACTTC
-	TRBJ1-1	TRBV12-5	-	CASGSPPMNTEAFF	TGTGCTAGTGGGAGCCCACCTATGAACACTGAAGCTTTCTTT
-	TRBJ1-2	TRBV7-8	-	CASSLGGGVRGYTF	TGTGCCAGCAGCTTAGGGGGGGGTGTGAGAGGCTACACCTTC
few	TRBJ2-5	TRBV15	-	CATSSPLRKETQYF	TGTGCCACCAGCTCCCCCCTACGTAAAGAGACCCAGTACTTC
-	TRBJ2-5	TRBV5-1	TRBD1	CASSLGQGAGETQYF	TGCGCCAGCAGCCTCGGACAGGGGGCAGGGGAGACCCAGTACTTC
-	TRBJ1-1	TRBV5-6	-	CASKQGFMMDTEAFF	TGTGCCAGCAAGCAGGGGTTCATGATGGACACTGAAGCTTTCTTT
-	TRBJ2-5	TRBV7-6	-	CASSLNGGEQETQYF	TGTGCCAGCAGCTTAAATGGTGGAGAACAAGAGACCCAGTACTTC
-	TRBJ2-3	TRBV10-2	TRBD2	CATARTSGASDTQYF	TGCGCCACAGCCAGGACTAGCGGGGCCTCGGATACGCAGTATTTT
-	TRBJ2-1	TRBV11-2	TRBD2	CASSLGLASNEQFF	TGTGCCAGCAGCCTGGGACTAGCGAGCAATGAGCAGTTCTTC
-	TRBJ1-5	TRBV2	TRBD1	CASSDRGRSQPQHF	TGTGCCAGCTCGGACAGGGGTAGGAGTCAGCCCCAGCATTTT
-	TRBJ1-4	TRBV6-5	TRBD1	CASSYTGASNEKLFF	TGTGCCAGCAGCTACACAGGGGCATCTAATGAAAAACTGTTTTTT
-	TRBJ2-5	TRBV6-5	-	CASSPNQETQYF	TGTGCCAGCAGTCCTAACCAAGAGACCCAGTACTTC
-	TRBJ2-1	TRBV11-3	-	CASSWEVNNEQFF	TGTGCCAGCAGCTGGGAGGTCAACAATGAGCAGTTCTTC
-	TRBJ2-7	TRBV5-5	-	CASGSLREQYF	TGTGCCAGCGGGAGTTTGAGGGAGCAGTACTTC
-	TRBJ1-1	TRBV6-5	TRBD1	CASSYRAGQGNTEAFF	TGTGCCAGCAGTTACCGGGCGGGACAGGGGAACACTGAAGCTTTCTTT
-	TRBJ2-2	TRBV27	-	CASSLSGDGTGELFF	TGTGCCAGCAGTTTGTCAGGGGATGGCACCGGGGAGCTGTTTTTT
-	TRBJ1-2	TRBV19	-	CASTPGLYGYTF	TGTGCCAGTACCCCGGGACTCTATGGCTACACCTTC
-	TRBJ1-2	TRBV5-5	TRBD1	CASTQDRDSTF	TGTGCCAGCACCCAAGACAGGGATTCCACCTTC
-	TRBJ2-1	TRBV10-3	-	CAISESRDEQFF	TGTGCCATCAGTGAGTCGCGAGATGAGCAGTTCTTC
-	TRBJ2-7	TRBV28	TRBD1	CASSILNRDSNEQYF	TGTGCCAGCAGTATATTAAACCGGGACAGTAACGAGCAGTACTTC
-	TRBJ2-3	TRBV5-1	-	CASSVPGQIPNF	TGCGCCAGCAGCGTCCCGGGACAAATCCCGAATTTT
-	TRBJ2-7	TRBV7-2	-	CASSLVGSSYEQYF	TGTGCCAGCAGCTTAGTCGGGAGCTCCTACGAGCAGTACTTC
-	TRBJ2-5	TRBV6-1	TRBD1	CATRTGSRETQYF	TGTGCCACCCGGACAGGGTCACGAGAGACCCAGTACTTC
-	TRBJ2-7	TRBV7-2	TRBD1	CASSIPGQVHEQYF	TGTGCCAGCAGCATACCGGGACAGGTCCACGAGCAGTACTTC
-	TRBJ2-3	TRBV4-2	-	CASSQEGDFTDTQYF	TGTGCCAGCAGCCAAGAAGGGGACTTCACAGATACGCAGTATTTT
few	TRBJ2-7	TRBV2	TRBD2	CASSEGLAFLWGGEQYF	TGTGCCAGCAGTGAAGGACTAGCGTTCCTTTGGGGAGGCGAGCAGTACTTC
-	TRBJ2-1	TRBV4-1	TRBD2	CASSQDDSGRSYNEQFF	TGCGCCAGCAGCCAAGACGATAGCGGGAGGTCTTACAATGAGCAGTTCTTC
-	TRBJ2-1	TRBV27	-	CASSLMRESYNEQFF	TGTGCCAGCAGTTTGATGCGGGAATCCTACAATGAGCAGTTCTTC
-	TRBJ2-7	TRBV7-2	TRBD2	CASSEGATSGGAYEQYF	TGTGCCAGCAGCGAAGGGGCTACTAGCGGGGGGGCCTACGAGCAGTACTTC
-	TRBJ2-7	TRBV7-2	-	CASSLFYREQYF	TGTGCCAGCAGCTTATTCTATCGGGAGCAGTACTTC
-	TRBJ2-1	TRBV5-1	TRBD1	CASEDREGNEQFF	TGCGCCAGCGAGGACAGGGAAGGCAATGAGCAGTTCTTC
-	TRBJ2-5	TRBV4-2	TRBD2	CASSQREGGQETQYF	TGTGCCAGCAGCCAAAGGGAGGGAGGCCAAGAGACCCAGTACTTC
-	TRBJ1-1	TRBV11-2	TRBD1	CASSRPIGTGANTEAFF	TGTGCCAGCAGCCGCCCGATCGGCACAGGGGCCAACACTGAAGCTTTCTTT
-	TRBJ2-2	TRBV6-6	-	CASGGRSAGTGELFF	TGTGCCAGCGGAGGGCGTAGCGCTGGTACCGGGGAGCTGTTTTTT
-	TRBJ2-1	TRBV29-1	-	CSVELPRDEQFF	TGCAGCGTTGAGCTACCCCGGGATGAGCAGTTCTTC
once	TRBJ1-5	TRBV18	-	CASSPGGQGGGPQHF	TGTGCCAGCTCACCAGGAGGGCAGGGCGGTGGGCCCCAGCATTTT
-	TRBJ2-3	TRBV30	-	CAWMVGGRGTQYF	TGTGCCTGGATGGTGGGAGGACGTGGTACGCAGTATTTT
-	TRBJ2-1	TRBV4-2	TRBD2	CASSQEGGIAGGPLNEQFF	TGTGCCAGCAGCCAAGAGGGGGGGATAGCGGGAGGGCCCCTTAATGAGCAGTTCTTC
-	TRBJ2-3	TRBV10-3	TRBD1	CAIRAGTGIADTQYF	TGTGCCATCAGAGCCGGGACAGGGATCGCAGATACGCAGTATTTT